Detailed here is one T cell receptor beta chain. Its antigen has not been determined. No per-base quality is available; no much larger clone lies one base away. Patients with autoimmune disease history or receiving systemic immunosuppression were excluded from the trial. In every dose cohort, peripheral blood was drawn for TCR sequencing at baseline, cycle 4 day 1, and cycle 7 day 1. The samples were drawn from a first-in-human, open-label, multicenter phase I dose-escalation trial of ivuxolimab. Adults with locally advanced or metastatic head and neck squamous cell, hepatocellular, melanoma or renal cell carcinoma were enrolled in the trial. CD4+ and CD8+ T cells were sorted separately from peripheral blood before TCR sequencing. The data stem from a study of OX40 agonist ivuxolimab in advanced cancers. Regarding the research as a whole: Ivuxolimab was an agonistic, fully human IgG2 monoclonal antibody directed against OX40 (CD134), a costimulatory receptor. Intravenous ivuxolimab was administered to patients every 2 weeks at six dose levels: 0.01, 0.1, 0.3, 1.5, 3 and 10 mg/kg. Of the roughly 51 patients in dose escalation, some 20 had hepatocellular carcinoma, about 15 had melanoma, 9 had renal cell carcinoma and 9 had head and neck cancer. In the dose-escalation cohort, about four fifths of patients were male, and the mean age was 60 years with a range of roughly 20 to 79. Patients were allowed to have had prior anti-PD-1, anti-PD-L1 or anti-CTLA-4 therapy, and around two fifths of the dose-escalation patients had been treated with checkpoint inhibitors. Partial responses occurred in three dose-escalation patients: two with cutaneous melanoma and one with hepatocellular carcinoma. The purpose of peripheral TCRbeta sequencing was to test whether ivuxolimab changed TCR sequence diversity and led to clonal T-cell expansion. The paper reports the monotherapy dose-escalation portion (N ≈ 52 patients) of the phase I ivuxolimab trial. Results the study describes overall, beyond this receptor: The antigen specificity of the peripheral T cells that underwent clonal expansion was not determined. In the 0.1-3.0 mg/kg groups, partial responders were among the patients with the lowest normalized peripheral clonal expansion, particularly in CD8+ T cells. After ivuxolimab, CD8+ T cells had more expanded clones than CD4+ T cells on average. Low levels of normalized T-cell clonal expansion were also seen in some nonresponding patients. At doses of 0.1 to 3.0 mg/kg, clonal expansion of both CD4+ and CD8+ blood T cells was observed from baseline to week 6.

Genomic DNA was isolated from the sorted cells so that the TCRbeta CDR3 region could be sequenced. TCRbeta CDR3 regions were sequenced using the immunoSEQ Assay. TCRdb obtained this table from immuneACCESS and retained in-frame rearrangements with V and J assigned. These tables miss some clones; where compared with another copy, unresolved V genes account for less than half of the shortfall, and the remainder is unexplained. The table for this sample lists around 75,000 clones; 88% of them were counted only once. The ten largest clones add up to around 2.3% of the sample. Trimming removed 0 bases from V and 9 bases from J, leaving 12 bases between the germline ends. The CDR3, from cysteine to phenylalanine, totals 13 residues. The retained sequence is limited to the CDR3, 39 bases, with the frame set at the first base. Reading the germline V gene (reference sequence) gives CDR1 SGHNT and CDR2 YYREEE.

The clonotype comes from an adult with an advanced solid tumor such as melanoma, head and neck, liver or kidney cancer. The sequencing here drew on CD4+ or CD8+ T cells sorted from blood, taken in a trial of the OX40 agonist ivuxolimab. The rearrangement combines TRBV5-4 with TRBJ1-1; D gene: possibly TRBD1, on 6 matching bases. The CDR3 amino acid sequence is: CASSLVGAGQAFF. The DNA sequence follows: TGTGCCAGCAGCTTGGTGGGGGCTGGTCAAGCTTTCTTT.